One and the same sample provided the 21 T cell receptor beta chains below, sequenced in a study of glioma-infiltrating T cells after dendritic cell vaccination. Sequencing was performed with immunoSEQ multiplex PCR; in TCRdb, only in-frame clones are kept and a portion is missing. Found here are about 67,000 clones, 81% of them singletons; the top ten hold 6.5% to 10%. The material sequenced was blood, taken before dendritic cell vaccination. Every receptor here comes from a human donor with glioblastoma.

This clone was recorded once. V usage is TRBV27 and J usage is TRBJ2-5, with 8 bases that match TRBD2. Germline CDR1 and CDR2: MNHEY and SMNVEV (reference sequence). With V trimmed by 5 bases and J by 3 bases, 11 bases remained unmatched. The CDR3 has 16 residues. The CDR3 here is CASSPTSGTREETQYF. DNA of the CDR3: TGTGCCAGCAGTCCAACCTCCGGGACTAGGGAAGAGACCCAGTACTTC.

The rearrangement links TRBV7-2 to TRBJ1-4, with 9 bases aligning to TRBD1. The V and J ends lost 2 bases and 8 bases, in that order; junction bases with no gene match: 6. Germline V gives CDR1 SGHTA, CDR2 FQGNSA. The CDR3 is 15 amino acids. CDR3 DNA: TGTGCCAGCAGCTTAAGACGGACAGGGGAAGAAAAACTGTTTTTT. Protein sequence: CASSLRRTGEEKLFF.

The CDR3 reads CASSVAWEGNQPQHF. DNA for the CDR3: TGTGCCAGCAGTGTAGCGTGGGAGGGGAATCAGCCCCAGCATTTT. The chain is built from TRBV2 and TRBJ1-5; the D gene is possibly TRBD1 (5 bases). From germline, CDR1 is SNHLY and CDR2 FYNNEI. This CDR3 is 15 amino acids long. Trimming left V 4 bases short and J 4 bases short, with 14 bases between. Drawing the rest from reference TRBV2 and TRBJ1-5, the complete variable domain is EPEVTQTPSHQVTQMGQEVILRCVPISNHLYFYWYRQILGQKVEFLVSFYNNEISEKSEIFDDQFSVERPDGSNFTLKIRSTKLEDSAMYFCASSVAWEGNQPQHFGDGTRLSIL.

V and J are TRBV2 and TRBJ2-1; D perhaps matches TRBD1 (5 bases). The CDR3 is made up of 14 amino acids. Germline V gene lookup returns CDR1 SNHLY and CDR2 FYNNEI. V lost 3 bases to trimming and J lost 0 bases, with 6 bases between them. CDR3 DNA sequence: TGTGCCAGCAGTGACCAGGGCTCCTACAATGAGCAGTTCTTC. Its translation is CASSDQGSYNEQFF.

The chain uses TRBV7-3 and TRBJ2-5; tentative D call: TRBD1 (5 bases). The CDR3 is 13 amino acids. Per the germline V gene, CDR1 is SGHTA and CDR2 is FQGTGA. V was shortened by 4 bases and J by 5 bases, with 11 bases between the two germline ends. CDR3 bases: TGTGCCAGCAGCTCACTGTCAGGGGAGACCCAGTACTTC. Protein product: CASSSLSGETQYF.

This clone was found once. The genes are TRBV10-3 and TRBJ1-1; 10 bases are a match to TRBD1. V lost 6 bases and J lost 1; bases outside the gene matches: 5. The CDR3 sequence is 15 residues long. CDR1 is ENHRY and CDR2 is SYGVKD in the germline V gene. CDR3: CAIRGGTGENTEAFF. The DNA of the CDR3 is TGTGCCATCAGGGGGGGGACAGGGGAGAACACTGAAGCTTTCTTT.

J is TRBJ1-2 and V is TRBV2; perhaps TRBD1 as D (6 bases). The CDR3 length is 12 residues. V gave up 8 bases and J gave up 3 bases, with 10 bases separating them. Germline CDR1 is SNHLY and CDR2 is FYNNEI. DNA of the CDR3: TGTGCCAGCTCAAGGACAGACTATGGCTACACCTTC. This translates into CASSRTDYGYTF.

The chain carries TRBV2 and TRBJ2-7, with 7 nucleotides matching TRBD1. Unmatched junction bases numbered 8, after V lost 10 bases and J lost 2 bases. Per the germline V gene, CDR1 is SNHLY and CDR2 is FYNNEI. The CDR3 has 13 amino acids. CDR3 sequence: CATQDRVTYEQYF. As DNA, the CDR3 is TGTGCCACCCAAGACAGGGTCACCTACGAGCAGTACTTC.

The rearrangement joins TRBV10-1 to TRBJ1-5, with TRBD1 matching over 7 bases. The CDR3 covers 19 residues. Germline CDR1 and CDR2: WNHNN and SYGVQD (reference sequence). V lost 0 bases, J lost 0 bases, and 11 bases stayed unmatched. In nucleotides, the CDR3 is TGCGCCAGCAGTGAGTCGGGGACAGTGCCACTGTGTAGCAATCAGCCCCAGCATTTT. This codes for CASSESGTVPLCSNQPQHF.

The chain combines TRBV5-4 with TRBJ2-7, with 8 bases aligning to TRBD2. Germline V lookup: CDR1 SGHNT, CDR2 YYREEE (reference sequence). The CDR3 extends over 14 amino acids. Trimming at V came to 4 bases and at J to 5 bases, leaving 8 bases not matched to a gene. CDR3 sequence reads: CASSPGGSENEQYF. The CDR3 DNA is TGTGCCAGCAGCCCGGGAGGGTCTGAAAACGAGCAGTACTTC.

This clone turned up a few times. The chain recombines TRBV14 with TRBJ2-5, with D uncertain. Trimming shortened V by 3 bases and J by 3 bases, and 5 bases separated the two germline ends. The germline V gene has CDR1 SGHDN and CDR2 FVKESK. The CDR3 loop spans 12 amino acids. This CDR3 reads CASSHNEETQYF. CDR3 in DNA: TGTGCCAGCAGCCACAATGAAGAGACCCAGTACTTC.

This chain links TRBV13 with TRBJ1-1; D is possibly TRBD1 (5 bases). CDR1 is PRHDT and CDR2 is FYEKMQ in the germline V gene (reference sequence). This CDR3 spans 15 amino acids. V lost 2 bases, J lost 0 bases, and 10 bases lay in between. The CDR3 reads CASSLQGGMNTEAFF. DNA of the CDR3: TGTGCCAGCAGCTTACAGGGTGGCATGAACACTGAAGCTTTCTTT.

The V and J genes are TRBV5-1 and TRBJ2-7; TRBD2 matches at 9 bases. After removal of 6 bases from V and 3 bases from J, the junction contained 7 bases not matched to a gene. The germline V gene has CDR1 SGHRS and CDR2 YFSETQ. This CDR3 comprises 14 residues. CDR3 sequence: CASTLTSGDYEQYF. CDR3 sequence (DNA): TGCGCCAGCACCCTGACTAGCGGTGACTACGAGCAGTACTTC.

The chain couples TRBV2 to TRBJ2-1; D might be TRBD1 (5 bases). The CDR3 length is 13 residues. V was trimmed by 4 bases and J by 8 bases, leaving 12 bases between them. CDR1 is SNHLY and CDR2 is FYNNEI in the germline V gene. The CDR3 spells CASSAQGNDEQFF. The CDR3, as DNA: TGTGCCAGCAGTGCCCAGGGTAACGATGAGCAGTTCTTC.

The CDR3 sequence is CATSRARGMNTEAFF. CDR3 sequence (DNA): TGTGCCACCAGCAGAGCCAGGGGAATGAACACTGAAGCTTTCTTT. The chain joins TRBV15 to TRBJ1-1; D perhaps matches TRBD1 (6 bases). CDR1 is LNHNV and CDR2 is YYDKDF in the germline V gene (reference sequence). The V end was cut by 1 base, the J end by 0 bases, with 9 bases between. This CDR3 is 15 amino acids long.

CDR3 protein: CSLGTRTGNTEAFF. In nucleotides, the CDR3 is TGCAGCCTTGGGACCCGGACAGGGAACACTGAAGCTTTCTTT. The V and J genes are TRBV29-1 and TRBJ1-1; 7 bases are a match to TRBD1. The CDR3 covers 14 residues. Germline lookup yields CDR1 SQVTM and CDR2 ANQGSEA. V lost 8 bases, J lost 1 base, and 10 bases stayed unmatched.

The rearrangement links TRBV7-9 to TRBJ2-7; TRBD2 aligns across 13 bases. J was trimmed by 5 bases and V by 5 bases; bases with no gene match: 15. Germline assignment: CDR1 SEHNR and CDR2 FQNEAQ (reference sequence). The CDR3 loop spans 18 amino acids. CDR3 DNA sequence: TGTGCCAGCAGCACTAGCGGGGGGGGCGCGGGTTTGTTCCACGAGCAGTACTTC. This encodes CASSTSGGGAGLFHEQYF.

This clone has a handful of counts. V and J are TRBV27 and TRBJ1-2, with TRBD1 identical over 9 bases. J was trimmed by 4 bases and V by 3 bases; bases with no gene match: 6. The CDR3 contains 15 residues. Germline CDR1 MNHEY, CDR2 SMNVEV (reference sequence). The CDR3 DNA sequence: TGTGCCAGCAGTTTTAGGACAGGGGAGGTCTATGGCTACACCTTC. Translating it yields CASSFRTGEVYGYTF.

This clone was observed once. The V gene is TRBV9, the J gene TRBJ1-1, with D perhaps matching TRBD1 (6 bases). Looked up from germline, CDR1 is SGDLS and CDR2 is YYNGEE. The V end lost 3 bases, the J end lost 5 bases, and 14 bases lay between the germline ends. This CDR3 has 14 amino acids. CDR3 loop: CASSAQGIETEAFF. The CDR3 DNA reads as TGTGCCAGCAGCGCTCAGGGGATAGAGACTGAAGCTTTCTTT.

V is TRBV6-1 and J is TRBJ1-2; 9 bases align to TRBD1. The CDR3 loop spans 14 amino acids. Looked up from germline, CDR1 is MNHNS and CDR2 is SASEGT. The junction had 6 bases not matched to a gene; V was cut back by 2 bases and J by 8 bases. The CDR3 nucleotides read TGTGCCAGCAGTGAATGGGGGACAGGGAGCGGCTACACCTTC. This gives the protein CASSEWGTGSGYTF.

CDR3 nucleotide sequence: TGTGCCAGCAGCATCTCCCGGGACAGCGGAAAACTGTTTTTT. Residues: CASSISRDSGKLFF. This chain connects TRBV9 to TRBJ1-4, with 7 nucleotides matching TRBD1. The germline gives CDR1 SGDLS, CDR2 YYNGEE. With 4 bases clipped from V and 10 bases from J, the junction kept 10 bases outside the gene matches. This CDR3 has 14 residues.